These 16 T cell receptor beta chains came from one sample sequenced in a study of vaccination and CD4 T cells after COVID-19. Their antigens remain unidentified. Treatment reported: approximately nine-day PBMC culture with coronavirus spike peptide pools or control peptides (ViraFEST assay). With the Oncomine TCR Beta short-read assay, DNA from cultured CD4+ T cells was sequenced. Via MiXCR, TCRdb re-called the PCR reads, giving one row per CDR3 protein. The sample shows around 7,000 distinct CDR3 sequences, over 70% of them seen only once. Sequencing used CD4+ T cells from blood, cultured in vitro. Receptors originate from a human donor who had recovered from COVID-19.

This clonotype is medium-sized (0.01 to 0.1%) by share. The J gene is TRBJ1-5, the V gene TRBV28; D is perhaps TRBD1 (5 bases). Germline V lookup: CDR1 MDHEN, CDR2 SYDVKM. The CDR3 is 14 amino acids. V was cut by 7 bases and J by 1 base, with 11 bases left in between. The CDR3 loop reads CASTPTASNQPQHF. As DNA, the CDR3 is TGTGCCAGCACCCCGACAGCAAGCAATCAGCCCCAGCATTTT. The entire variable domain, with the rest obtained from reference TRBV28 and TRBJ1-5, is as follows: DVKVTQSSRYLVKRTGEKVFLECVQDMDHENMFWYRQDPGLGLRLIYFSYDVKMKEKGDIPEGYSVSREKKERFSLILESASTNQTSMYLCASTPTASNQPQHFGDGTRLSIL.

V and J are TRBV10-2 and TRBJ2-3; D not resolved. V was clipped by 2 bases and J by 6 bases, with 15 bases between them. Germline V gives CDR1 WSHSY, CDR2 SAAADI. The CDR3 extends over 15 amino acids. CDR3 protein: CASSEPRYGRDTQYF. The CDR3, as DNA: TGCGCCAGCAGTGAGCCCCGATACGGGCGGGATACGCAGTATTTT.

The CDR3: CASSMRGEQPQHF. As DNA, the CDR3 is TGTGCCAGTAGCATGAGGGGGGAGCAGCCCCAGCATTTT. V is TRBV19 and J is TRBJ1-5; D perhaps matches TRBD1 (6 bases). In germline, CDR1 is LNHDA, CDR2 SQIVND (reference sequence). Trimming cost V 6 bases and J 7 bases, with 13 bases left between them. The CDR3 consists of 13 residues.

Here the CDR3 reads CASSRGEETQYF. CDR3 DNA sequence: TGTGCCAGCAGCAGGGGAGAAGAGACCCAGTACTTC. The chain recombines TRBV6-1 with TRBJ2-5, with D perhaps matching TRBD1 (6 bases). CDR1 is MNHNS and CDR2 is SASEGT in the germline V gene. CDR3 size: 12 residues. V lost 6 bases to trimming and J lost 3 bases, with 8 bases between them.

This clonotype showed up just once. The V gene is TRBV6-1, the J gene TRBJ2-5; maybe TRBD2 (7 bases). This CDR3 contains 15 residues. V lost 11 bases, J lost 5 bases, and 24 bases lay in between. Germline lookup yields CDR1 MNHNS and CDR2 SASEGT. In DNA, the CDR3 is TGTGCCGGCACCATAGGGGGGGCTAGTCGCGAGACCCAGTACTTC. It translates to CAGTIGGASRETQYF.

This clonotype has a single count. J is TRBJ1-5 and V is TRBV24-1, with D perhaps matching TRBD1 (5 bases). V was pared by 4 bases and J by 4 bases, with 16 bases between. This CDR3 spans 16 amino acids. Germline CDR1 is KGHDR and CDR2 is SFDVKD. CDR3 bases: TGTGCCACCAGTGACCCGCGTACAGGACGAAATCAGCCCCAGCATTTT. Translating gives CATSDPRTGRNQPQHF.

By sample fraction, this clonotype is medium-sized. The chain's CDR3 is CATSRAQGAFEQYF. The CDR3 DNA sequence: TGTGCCACCAGCAGAGCACAGGGGGCATTCGAGCAGTACTTC. The rearrangement joins TRBV15 to TRBJ2-7; 9 bases map to TRBD1. The J segment lost 6 bases and the V segment lost 1 base, leaving 4 bases of the junction unmatched. Germline lookup yields CDR1 LNHNV and CDR2 YYDKDF (reference sequence). The CDR3 sequence is 14 residues long.

This chain uses TRBV7-8 with TRBJ2-7, with 11 bases fitting TRBD1. Germline V lookup: CDR1 SGHVS, CDR2 FQNEAQ. The CDR3 contains 16 residues. V lost 4 bases to trimming and J lost 3 bases; unmatched junction nucleotides: 8. The CDR3, as DNA: TGTGCCAGCAGCTCCCAAGGGGGGACAGGGGGCTACGAGCAGTACTTC. As protein: CASSSQGGTGGYEQYF.

The chain combines TRBV20-1 with TRBJ1-6; D is ambiguous. This CDR3 region has 16 residues. Germline V gene lookup returns CDR1 DFQATT and CDR2 SNEGSKA (reference sequence). Trimming took off 5 bases at V and 2 bases at J, with 16 bases between the two ends. The DNA for the CDR3 is TGCAGTGCTCCTCCTTCGGGCAGAACCTATAATTCACCCCTCCACTTT. The encoded protein is CSAPPSGRTYNSPLHF.

This rearrangement joins TRBV20-1 to TRBJ1-6, with D unclear. CDR1 and CDR2 from the germline V gene are DFQATT and SNEGSKA (reference sequence). This CDR3 region has 14 residues. Deletions cut 6 bases from V and 7 bases from J, with 16 bases between. The chain's CDR3 is CSARGGFSNSPLHF. DNA for the CDR3: TGCAGTGCACGAGGCGGGTTCTCAAATTCACCCCTCCACTTT.

The chain couples TRBV15 to TRBJ2-7; 7 bases align to TRBD2. The V gene end was trimmed by 0 bases and the J gene end by 3 bases; junction bases not matched to a gene: 5. The CDR3 sequence is 15 residues long. The germline V gene has CDR1 LNHNV and CDR2 YYDKDF (reference sequence). CDR3 bases: TGTGCCACCAGCAGAGAGGCTAGCGGCCACTACGAGCAGTACTTC. This encodes CATSREASGHYEQYF.

The chain couples TRBV6-5 to TRBJ1-2, with D possibly matching TRBD1 (5 bases). Germline lookup yields CDR1 MNHEY and CDR2 SVGAGI. The CDR3 totals 14 residues. Between the trimmed V and J ends, which lost 4 bases and 10 bases, there was a span of 19 bases. CDR3 sequence: CASSLVWRTSYYTF. The CDR3 bases are TGTGCCAGCAGTTTGGTTTGGAGGACATCCTACTACACCTTC.

The CDR3 nucleotides are TGTGCCAGCAGTCGCGGGACAACCATGAACACTGAAGCTTTCTTT. It is translated as CASSRGTTMNTEAFF. The V gene is TRBV6-1, the J gene TRBJ1-1, with a possible D match to TRBD1 (6 bases). Deletions cut 5 bases from V and 0 bases from J, with 13 bases between. Germline CDR1 is MNHNS and CDR2 is SASEGT. This CDR3 is 15 amino acids long.

This clonotype has a single count. J is TRBJ1-1 and V is TRBV7-9; D may be TRBD1 (5 bases). Per the germline V gene, CDR1 is SEHNR and CDR2 is FQNEAQ (reference sequence). The CDR3 consists of 15 residues. V dropped 2 bases and J dropped 8 bases, with 18 bases sitting between them. Here the CDR3 reads CASSLNFGGLQEAFF. CDR3 bases: TGTGCCAGCAGCTTAAACTTTGGGGGACTTCAGGAAGCTTTCTTT.

The gene calls are TRBV5-1 and TRBJ1-1, with a tentative D call TRBD1 (6 bases). This CDR3 contains 13 residues. Germline CDR1 is SGHRS and CDR2 is YFSETQ. The germline V and J ends were trimmed by 4 bases and 8 bases, with 15 bases remaining between them. In DNA form, the CDR3 reads TGCGCCAGCAGCCGATCTGGGGGCACCGAAGCTTTCTTT. Its translation is CASSRSGGTEAFF.

V is TRBV7-2 and J is TRBJ1-5; D is ambiguous. V was pared by 5 bases and J by 5 bases, with 10 bases between. This CDR3 spans 13 amino acids. Germline CDR1 is SGHTA and CDR2 is FQGNSA. CDR3 DNA sequence: TGTGCCAGCAGCCCCAAGGTCTATCAGCCCCAGCATTTT. Its protein product is CASSPKVYQPQHF.